The 25 T cell receptor beta chains given below trace back to one sample, sequenced in a study of low-dose radiotherapy and immunotherapy resistance in tumors. Priming of first-strand cDNA relied on TRAV- and TRBV-specific primers (covering alpha and beta chains). Over roughly 19 PCR cycles, TCRs were amplified from a constant-region primer and V-primer adapter. MiXCR, applied by TCRdb to the reads, yields one record per CDR3 protein. The table includes 95,000 to 100,000 distinct CDR3 sequences, around 21% detected once. Sample time point: after trial treatment. Treatment: LDRT plus nivolumab, ipilimumab, low-dose cyclophosphamide and aspirin (RACIN trial). Sample: PBMCs, taken after low-dose radiotherapy plus immunotherapy. Receptors originate from a male donor with prostate cancer.

This clonotype was found many times. V gene TRBV5-4 combines with J gene TRBJ2-2; D is tentatively TRBD1 or TRBD2 (5 bases each). This CDR3 has 15 residues. Germline V gene lookup returns CDR1 SGHNT and CDR2 YYREEE (reference sequence). V dropped 5 bases and J dropped 4 bases, with 15 bases sitting between them. CDR3 DNA: TGTGCCAGCAGTCTCCGGGGCGGATCCACCGGGGAGCTGTTTTTT. Protein: CASSLRGGSTGELFF. Combining the CDR3 with reference TRBV5-4 and TRBJ2-2 gives the whole variable domain ETGVTQSPTHLIKTRGQQVTLRCSSQSGHNTVSWYQQALGQGPQFIFQYYREEENGRGNFPPRFSGLQFPNYSSELNVNALELDDSALYLCASSLRGGSTGELFFGEGSRLTVL.

This clonotype came up many times. J is TRBJ2-7 and V is TRBV12-3 or TRBV12-4; TRBD2 aligns across 11 bases. Trimming cost V 3 bases and J 7 bases; bases outside gene matches: 11. The CDR3 runs 16 residues. This chain's CDR3 is CASSLRLAGTPGEQYF. CDR3 nucleotide sequence: TGTGCCAGCAGTTTGCGACTAGCGGGGACCCCCGGGGAGCAGTACTTC.

At least ten counts were recorded for this clonotype. This chain connects TRBV5-1 to TRBJ2-6, with 8 bases fitting TRBD1. The V and J ends lost 0 bases and 2 bases, in that order; junction bases with no gene match: 7. The CDR3 contains 18 residues. CDR1 and CDR2 (germline): SGHRS, YFSETQ. The CDR3 is CASSLGDRLLPGANVLTF. The CDR3 DNA is TGCGCCAGCAGCTTGGGGGACAGGCTTCTCCCTGGGGCCAACGTCCTGACTTTC.

The count of this clonotype is one. This likely stems from a read error, as it lies one base from a far larger clone. The V and J genes are TRBV3-1 and TRBJ2-7, with D hard to call. V lost 0 bases and J lost 7, with 7 bases in between. From germline, CDR1 is LGHDT and CDR2 YNNKEL (reference sequence). This CDR3 region has 12 residues. The CDR3 DNA sequence: TGTGCCAGCAGCCAAGACGACAATGAGCAGTACTTC. Residues: CASSQDDNEQYF.

V is TRBV6-8 and J is TRBJ2-2; 9 bases fit TRBD1. The CDR3 extends over 15 amino acids. V was clipped by 5 bases and J by 3 bases; unmatched bases: 4. Germline values: CDR1 MNHGY, CDR2 SAAAGT. CDR3 amino acids: CASSNRDRDTGELFF. In DNA, the CDR3 is TGTGCCAGCAGTAACCGGGACAGGGACACCGGGGAGCTGTTTTTT.

This clonotype was detected ten times or more. This chain links TRBV5-1 with TRBJ2-7; the match to TRBD2 covers 15 bases. The V gene end was trimmed by 0 bases and the J gene end by 2 bases; junction bases not matched to a gene: 9. Germline loops: CDR1 SGHRS, CDR2 YFSETQ. This CDR3 comprises 19 residues. The CDR3: CASSLAGTSGGPLAYEQYF. Written as DNA, the CDR3 is TGCGCCAGCAGCTTGGCCGGGACTAGCGGGGGGCCGTTAGCCTACGAGCAGTACTTC.

This clonotype was seen ten or more times. The CDR3 is CATSDRPRQGALHF. The DNA of the CDR3 is TGTGCCACCAGTGACCGGCCCCGGCAAGGCGCCCTCCACTTT. The genes are TRBV24-1 and TRBJ1-6; D is ambiguous. Trimming cost V 4 bases and J 14 bases, with 17 bases left between them. CDR1 and CDR2 (germline): KGHDR, SFDVKD. CDR3 length: 14 amino acids.

This clonotype was observed many times. The chain employs TRBV15 and TRBJ2-3; possibly TRBD1 for D (5 bases). The CDR3 extends over 16 amino acids. Per the germline V gene, CDR1 is LNHNV and CDR2 is YYDKDF (reference sequence). Trimming left V 4 bases short and J 2 bases short, with 16 bases between. The CDR3 protein is CATSNTDISNTDTQYF. CDR3 in DNA: TGTGCCACCAGCAACACGGACATTTCGAACACAGATACGCAGTATTTT.

Details on this clonotype: This likely came from a read error, as a far larger clone is one base away. The CDR3 reads CASGEQGGRAEAFF. CDR3 nucleotide sequence: TGTGCCAGCGGCGAGCAGGGAGGTAGGGCTGAAGCTTTCTTT. The rearrangement links TRBV5-3 to TRBJ1-1, with a possible D match to TRBD1 (5 bases). TRBV5-3 is placed among ORFs of uncertain function. V was pared by 8 bases and J by 6 bases, with 20 bases between. The CDR3 is 14 amino acids.

J is TRBJ1-1 and V is TRBV28; D is unclear. With 5 bases removed from V and 4 bases from J, the gap between germline ends came to 14 bases. Germline lookup yields CDR1 MDHEN and CDR2 SYDVKM. CDR3 size: 14 residues. The CDR3 sequence: CASSARRAGTEAFF. The CDR3 DNA sequence: TGTGCCAGCAGTGCCCGACGGGCGGGCACTGAAGCTTTCTTT.

In its sample, this clonotype was seen a few times. The CDR3 is CSATPDGSGGSQETQYF. CDR3 coding DNA: TGCAGCGCTACTCCTGACGGTAGCGGGGGGTCCCAAGAGACCCAGTACTTC. This chain links TRBV29-1 with TRBJ2-5, with TRBD2 matching 10 bases. V lost 7 bases, J lost 1 base, and 15 bases stayed unmatched. The germline V gene encodes CDR1 SQVTM and CDR2 ANQGSEA. CDR3 length: 17 amino acids.

This clonotype was counted many times. J is TRBJ1-2 and V is TRBV5-1; a weak D match, TRBD1 (6 bases). Germline CDR1 is SGHRS and CDR2 is YFSETQ. The CDR3 is 14 amino acids. Trimming removed 0 bases from V and 2 bases from J, with 8 bases in between. CDR3 region: CASSLDRANYGYTF. CDR3 DNA sequence: TGCGCCAGCAGCTTGGACAGGGCCAACTATGGCTACACCTTC.

This clonotype has only a few counts. This may arise from a read error, as a much more abundant clone is one base away. J is TRBJ1-2 and V is TRBV20-1; 7 positions match TRBD1. Germline CDR1 and CDR2: DFQATT and SNEGSKA (reference sequence). This CDR3 region has 13 residues. The CDR3, as DNA: TGCAGTGCGGACCGAGGAGGGGGCTATGGCCACACCTTC. This sequence encodes CSADRGGGYGHTF.

This clonotype was counted at least ten times. The chain employs TRBV7-8 and TRBJ2-3; a weak D match, TRBD2 (5 bases). The germline gives CDR1 SGHVS, CDR2 FQNEAQ. CDR3 length equals 12 residues. Trimming removed 1 base from V and 8 bases from J, with 7 bases in between. CDR3 amino acids: CASSLEGATQYF. The CDR3, as DNA: TGTGCCAGCAGCTTAGAGGGAGCTACGCAGTATTTT.

At least ten counts were recorded for this clonotype. The chain uses TRBV6-1 and TRBJ2-3; TRBD2 matches 8 bases. The trim removed 5 bases at V and 0 bases at J, leaving 7 bases unmatched. Germline lookup yields CDR1 MNHNS and CDR2 SASEGT. The CDR3 totals 16 residues. CDR3 nucleotides: TGTGCCAGCAGTCGGGGGGGCAGGATCAGCACAGATACGCAGTATTTT. Its translation: CASSRGGRISTDTQYF.

This clonotype was seen ten or more times. The gene calls are TRBV3-1 and TRBJ2-7, with 9 bases lining up with TRBD2. The CDR3 runs to 16 residues. With V trimmed by 1 base and J by 4 bases, 8 bases remained unmatched. The germline V gene encodes CDR1 LGHDT and CDR2 YNNKEL (reference sequence). DNA for the CDR3: TGTGCCAGCAGCCAAGGTTATAGCGGGGGCCTATACGAGCAGTACTTC. Its translation is CASSQGYSGGLYEQYF.

Comment on this clonotype: A far larger clone is just one base off, so this is likely a read error. This chain connects TRBV6-2 or TRBV6-3 to TRBJ2-3, with TRBD2 matching over 15 bases. After removal of 10 bases from V and 4 bases from J, the junction contained 12 bases not matched to a gene. The CDR3 has 17 amino acids. CDR1 and CDR2 (germline): MNHEY, SVGEGT. CDR3 nucleotides: TGTGCCAACCTCGGACTAGCGGGGGGGCTAATGGCAGATACGCAGTATTTT. Amino acid sequence: CANLGLAGGLMADTQYF.

There are a few counts of this clonotype. The chain couples TRBV18 to TRBJ1-5, with D possibly being TRBD1 (5 bases). From germline, CDR1 is KGHSH and CDR2 LQKENI. V lost 4 bases and J lost 10, with 14 bases in between. This CDR3 has 13 residues. The CDR3 region has the DNA TGTGCCAGCTCACAACCGGGACTCCAACCCCAGCATTTT. It yields the protein CASSQPGLQPQHF. Full variable domain (missing parts from reference TRBV18 and TRBJ1-5): NAGVMQNPRHLVRRRGQEARLRCSPMKGHSHVYWYRQLPEEGLKFMVYLQKENIIDESGMPKERFSAEFPKEGPSILRIQQVVRGDSAAYFCASSQPGLQPQHFGDGTRLSIL.

With regard to this clonotype: A far larger clone is one base from this, pointing to a likely read error. The gene calls are TRBV2 and TRBJ2-1; D remains unclear. V was pared by 2 bases and J by 13 bases, with 9 bases between. The germline V gene has CDR1 SNHLY and CDR2 FYNNEI. The CDR3 extends over 11 amino acids. The CDR3, as DNA: TGTGCCAGCAGTGAATTGGAGACCCAGTTCTTC. It is translated as CASSELETQFF. The complete variable domain, with remaining parts taken from reference TRBV2 and TRBJ2-1, reads EPEVTQTPSHQVTQMGQEVILRCVPISNHLYFYWYRQILGQKVEFLVSFYNNEISEKSEIFDDQFSVERPDGSNFTLKIRSTKLEDSAMYFCASSELETQFFGPGTRLTVL.

This clonotype was counted only a few times. V is TRBV18 and J is TRBJ2-7, with TRBD2 identical over 7 bases. The CDR3 covers 15 residues. The junction had 7 bases not matched to a gene; V was cut back by 3 bases and J by 2 bases. Germline CDR1 KGHSH, CDR2 LQKENI. CDR3 nucleotides: TGTGCCAGCTCACCCGGGGAGGGTGGGACCTACGAGCAGTACTTC. Translated, it gives CASSPGEGGTYEQYF. Supplemented by reference TRBV18 and TRBJ2-7, the full variable domain reads NAGVMQNPRHLVRRRGQEARLRCSPMKGHSHVYWYRQLPEEGLKFMVYLQKENIIDESGMPKERFSAEFPKEGPSILRIQQVVRGDSAAYFCASSPGEGGTYEQYFGPGTRLTVT.

The sample holds many counts of this clonotype. This sequence joins TRBV29-1 and TRBJ1-6; 10 bases line up with TRBD1. After removal of 4 bases from V and 9 bases from J, the junction contained 0 bases not matched to a gene. The germline gives CDR1 SQVTM, CDR2 ANQGSEA. The CDR3 is 12 amino acids. As DNA, the CDR3 is TGCAGCGTTGGGGACAGGGGTTCACCCCTCCACTTT. It yields the protein CSVGDRGSPLHF.

The CDR3 is CASSLADDYEQFF. The CDR3 DNA sequence: TGTGCCAGCAGCTTAGCGGACGACTATGAGCAGTTCTTC. The chain links TRBV7-8 to TRBJ2-1; D is unclear. The CDR3 is made up of 13 amino acids. CDR1 SGHVS and CDR2 FQNEAQ come from the germline V gene. The V gene lost 0 bases and the J gene lost 8 bases, with 8 bases spanning the gap.

This clonotype was observed at least ten times. The gene calls are TRBV6-2 or TRBV6-3 and TRBJ2-3, with D unclear. The germline V gene has CDR1 MNHEY and CDR2 SVGEGT. The CDR3 extends over 11 amino acids. V lost 5 bases and J 5 bases, leaving 5 bases between the germline ends. DNA of the CDR3: TGTGCCAGCAGTGAATTAGATACGCAGTATTTT. Its protein is CASSELDTQYF.

This clonotype was recorded many times. The chain links TRBV19 to TRBJ2-1; no clear D. Germline values: CDR1 LNHDA, CDR2 SQIVND (reference sequence). This CDR3 spans 11 amino acids. Trimming stripped 3 bases from V and 10 bases from J, with 7 bases between. As DNA, the CDR3 is TGTGCCAGTAGTATTTTAGGGGAGCAGTTCTTC. This codes for CASSILGEQFF.

This clonotype came up many times. The gene calls are TRBV20-1 and TRBJ2-7, with a weak D call TRBD1 (6 bases). Trimming stripped 6 bases from V and 4 bases from J, with 16 bases between. The CDR3 runs 13 residues. Germline V lookup: CDR1 DFQATT, CDR2 SNEGSKA (reference sequence). The DNA for the CDR3 is TGCAGTGCAGGCAGGGGCCGGGAATACGAGCAGTACTTC. Amino acid sequence: CSAGRGREYEQYF.